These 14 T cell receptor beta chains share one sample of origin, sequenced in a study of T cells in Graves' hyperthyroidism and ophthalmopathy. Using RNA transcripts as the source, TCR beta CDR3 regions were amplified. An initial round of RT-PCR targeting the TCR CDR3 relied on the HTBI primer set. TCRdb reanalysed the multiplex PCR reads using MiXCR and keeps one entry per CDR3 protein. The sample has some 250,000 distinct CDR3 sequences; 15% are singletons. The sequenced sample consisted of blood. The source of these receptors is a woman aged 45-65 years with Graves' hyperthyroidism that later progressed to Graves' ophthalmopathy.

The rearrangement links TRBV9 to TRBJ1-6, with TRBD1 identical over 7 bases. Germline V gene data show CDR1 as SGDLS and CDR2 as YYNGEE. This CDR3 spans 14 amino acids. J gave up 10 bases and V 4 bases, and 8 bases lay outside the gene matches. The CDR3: CASSWGTGESPLHF. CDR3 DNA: TGTGCCAGCAGCTGGGGTACAGGGGAGTCACCCCTCCACTTT.

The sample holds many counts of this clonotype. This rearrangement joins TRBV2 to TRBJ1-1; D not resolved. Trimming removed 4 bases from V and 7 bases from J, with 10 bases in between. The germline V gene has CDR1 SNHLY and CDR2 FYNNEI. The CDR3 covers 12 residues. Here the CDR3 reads CASSGNEYEAFF. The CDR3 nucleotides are TGTGCCAGCAGTGGAAACGAGTATGAAGCTTTCTTT.

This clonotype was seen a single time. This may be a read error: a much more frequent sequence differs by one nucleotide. This CDR3 reads CASSLARGSCGNTEAFF. The CDR3 coding sequence is TGCGCCAGCAGCTTGGCCAGAGGGTCCTGTGGAAACACTGAAGCTTTCTTT. The gene calls are TRBV5-1 and TRBJ1-1; D gene ambiguous. This CDR3 is 17 amino acids long. Germline V gene sequence: CDR1 SGHRS, CDR2 YFSETQ. Deletions cut 0 bases from V and 2 bases from J, with 17 bases between.

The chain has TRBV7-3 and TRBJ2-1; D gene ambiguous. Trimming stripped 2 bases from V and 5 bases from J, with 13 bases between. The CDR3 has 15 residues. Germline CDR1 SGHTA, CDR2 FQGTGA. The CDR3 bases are TGTGCCAGCAGCTTATTATTACCGGGTGACAATGAGCAGTTCTTC. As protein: CASSLLLPGDNEQFF.

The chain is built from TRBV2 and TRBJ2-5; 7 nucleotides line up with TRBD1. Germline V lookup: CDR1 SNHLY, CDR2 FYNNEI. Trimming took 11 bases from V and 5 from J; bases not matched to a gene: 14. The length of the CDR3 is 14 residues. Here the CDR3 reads CASFRAGTDETQYF. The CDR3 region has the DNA TGTGCCTCTTTTCGGGCAGGGACAGATGAGACCCAGTACTTC.

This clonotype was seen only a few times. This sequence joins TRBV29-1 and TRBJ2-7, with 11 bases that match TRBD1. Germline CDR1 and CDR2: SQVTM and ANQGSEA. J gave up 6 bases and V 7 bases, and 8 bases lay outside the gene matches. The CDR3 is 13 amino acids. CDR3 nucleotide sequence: TGCAGCGGGGGGACCGGGACAGGGGGCGAGCAGTACTTC. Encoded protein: CSGGTGTGGEQYF.

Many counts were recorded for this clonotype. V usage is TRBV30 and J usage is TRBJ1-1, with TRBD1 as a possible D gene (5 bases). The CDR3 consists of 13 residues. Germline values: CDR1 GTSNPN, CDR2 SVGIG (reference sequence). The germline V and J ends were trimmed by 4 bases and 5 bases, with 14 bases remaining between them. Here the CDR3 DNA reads TGTGCCTGGATGGTCCAGGGCTGGACTGAAGCTTTCTTT. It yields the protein CAWMVQGWTEAFF.

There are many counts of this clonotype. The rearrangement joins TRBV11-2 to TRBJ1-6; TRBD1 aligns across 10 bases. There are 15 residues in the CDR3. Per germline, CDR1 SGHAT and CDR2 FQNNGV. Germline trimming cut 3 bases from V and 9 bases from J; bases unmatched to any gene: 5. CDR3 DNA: TGTGCCAGCAGCTTGGGGACAGGGGATAGTTCACCCCTCCACTTT. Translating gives CASSLGTGDSSPLHF.

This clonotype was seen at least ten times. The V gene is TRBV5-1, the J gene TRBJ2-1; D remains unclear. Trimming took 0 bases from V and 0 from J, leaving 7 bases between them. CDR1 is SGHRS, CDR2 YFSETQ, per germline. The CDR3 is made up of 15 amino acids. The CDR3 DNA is TGCGCCAGCAGCTTGGGGCTAGTCTCCTACAATGAGCAGTTCTTC. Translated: CASSLGLVSYNEQFF.

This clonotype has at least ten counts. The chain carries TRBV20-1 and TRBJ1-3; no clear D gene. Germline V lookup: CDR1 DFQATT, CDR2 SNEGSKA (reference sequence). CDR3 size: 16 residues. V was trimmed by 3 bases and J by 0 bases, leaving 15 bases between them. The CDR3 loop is CSASELIHFSGNTIYF. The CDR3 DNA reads TGCAGTGCTAGTGAACTGATTCACTTCTCTGGAAACACCATATATTTT.

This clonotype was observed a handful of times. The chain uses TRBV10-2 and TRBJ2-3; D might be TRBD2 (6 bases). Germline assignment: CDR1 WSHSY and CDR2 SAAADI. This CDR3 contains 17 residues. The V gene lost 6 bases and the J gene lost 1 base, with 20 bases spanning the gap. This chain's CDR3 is CASREGWGSTGTDTQYF. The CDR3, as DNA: TGCGCCAGCAGGGAGGGCTGGGGTAGCACGGGCACAGATACGCAGTATTTT.

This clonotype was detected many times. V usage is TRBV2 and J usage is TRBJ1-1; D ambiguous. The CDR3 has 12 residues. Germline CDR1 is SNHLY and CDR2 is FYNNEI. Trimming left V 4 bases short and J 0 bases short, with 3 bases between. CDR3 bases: TGTGCCAGCAGTGCATTGAACACTGAAGCTTTCTTT. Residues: CASSALNTEAFF.

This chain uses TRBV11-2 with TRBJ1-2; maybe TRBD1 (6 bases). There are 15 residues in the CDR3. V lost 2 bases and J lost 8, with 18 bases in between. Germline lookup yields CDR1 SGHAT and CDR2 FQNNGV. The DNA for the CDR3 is TGTGCCAGCAGCTTATCGGGGCCGGGGGCAGGGGGCTACACCTTC. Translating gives CASSLSGPGAGGYTF. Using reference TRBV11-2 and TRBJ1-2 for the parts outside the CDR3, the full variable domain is EAGVAQSPRYKIIEKRQSVAFWCNPISGHATLYWYQQILGQGPKLLIQFQNNGVVDDSQLPKDRFSAERLKGVDSTLKIQPAKLEDSAVYLCASSLSGPGAGGYTFGSGTRLTVV.

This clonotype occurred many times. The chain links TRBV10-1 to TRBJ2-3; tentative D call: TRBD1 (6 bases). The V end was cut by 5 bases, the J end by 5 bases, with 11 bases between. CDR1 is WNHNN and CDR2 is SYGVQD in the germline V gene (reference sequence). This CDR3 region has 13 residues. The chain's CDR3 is CASSRTVGDTQYF. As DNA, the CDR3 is TGCGCCAGCAGTAGGACAGTCGGAGATACGCAGTATTTT.